Listed here are 26 T cell receptor beta chains from one sample, sequenced in a study of cytomegalovirus exposure and HLA in healthy donors. PCR employed 60 Vbeta and 13 Jbeta primers. Assay used: immunoSEQ multiplex PCR; TCRdb lists only in-frame clones, some missing. The table records 110,000 or so clones, 60% to 80% of them present only once. Sequencing was performed on PBMCs. The receptors were sampled from a man in his late teens or twenties in good health and CMV-seropositive.

This chain connects TRBV5-1 to TRBJ2-5; D might be TRBD2 (5 bases). The CDR3 runs to 14 residues. Germline V gene data show CDR1 as SGHRS and CDR2 as YFSETQ. Between the trimmed V and J ends, which lost 2 bases and 1 base, there was a span of 9 bases. The CDR3 is CASSLAVTQETQYF. DNA of the CDR3: TGCGCCAGCAGCTTAGCGGTAACCCAAGAGACCCAGTACTTC.

The table lists this clone with a count of one. The CDR3 nucleotides read TGTGCCAGCAGTGCTGCAGGGTCCCCCCTTAATTCACCCCTCCACTTT. Translation gives CASSAAGSPLNSPLHF. The chain carries TRBV6-1 and TRBJ1-6, with a weak D call TRBD1 (5 bases). The length of the CDR3 is 16 residues. V was clipped by 4 bases and J by 6 bases, with 16 bases between them. Germline loops: CDR1 MNHNS, CDR2 SASEGT.

The chain is built from TRBV18 and TRBJ2-5; weak D call: TRBD2 (6 bases). In germline, CDR1 is KGHSH, CDR2 LQKENI. The CDR3 length is 12 residues. The V end was cut by 3 bases, the J end by 5 bases, with 7 bases between. CDR3 bases: TGTGCCAGCTCACCGGGAGGCGAGACCCAGTACTTC. This gives the protein CASSPGGETQYF.

This sequence joins TRBV4-1 and TRBJ1-3; D ambiguous. Between the trimmed V and J ends, which lost 4 bases and 0 bases, there was a span of 7 bases. In germline, CDR1 is MGHRA, CDR2 YSYEKL. CDR3 size: 14 residues. The CDR3 sequence: CASSLYSSGNTIYF. CDR3 DNA: TGCGCCAGCAGCCTGTACAGCTCTGGAAACACCATATATTTT.

The chain employs TRBV5-1 and TRBJ1-1, with no clear D. Germline lookup yields CDR1 SGHRS and CDR2 YFSETQ. The germline V and J ends were trimmed by 0 bases and 4 bases, with 10 bases remaining between them. The CDR3 runs 14 residues. CDR3 sequence reads: CASSLDGVSTEAFF. In nucleotides, the CDR3 is TGCGCCAGCAGCTTGGACGGGGTTTCCACTGAAGCTTTCTTT. Full variable domain (missing parts from reference TRBV5-1 and TRBJ1-1): KAGVTQTPRYLIKTRGQQVTLSCSPISGHRSVSWYQQTPGQGLQFLFEYFSETQRNKGNFPGRFSGRQFSNSRSEMNVSTLELGDSALYLCASSLDGVSTEAFFGQGTRLTVV.

The chain joins TRBV25-1 to TRBJ2-5; D perhaps matches TRBD2 (6 bases). The CDR3 is made up of 16 amino acids. Trimming left V 5 bases short and J 2 bases short, with 18 bases between. Germline V lookup: CDR1 MGHDK, CDR2 SYGVNS. CDR3 in DNA: TGTGCCAGCAGTAGTCCCCGATTAGCGGAGCAAGAGACCCAGTACTTC. Protein: CASSSPRLAEQETQYF.

This clone was seen once. The V gene is TRBV30, the J gene TRBJ2-1; 14 bases are shared with TRBD2. The J segment lost 8 bases and the V segment lost 0 bases, leaving 9 bases of the junction unmatched. Germline CDR1 GTSNPN, CDR2 SVGIG (reference sequence). The CDR3 runs to 17 residues. CDR3 amino acids: CAWSVSTSGGARDEQFF. In DNA, the CDR3 is TGTGCCTGGAGTGTTTCGACTAGCGGGGGGGCCAGGGATGAGCAGTTCTTC.

This clone was counted between two and nine times. The chain couples TRBV5-4 to TRBJ1-5; 10 nucleotides match TRBD1. Germline assignment: CDR1 SGHNT and CDR2 YYREEE (reference sequence). This CDR3 has 15 amino acids. The ends lost 2 bases at V and 6 bases at J; junction bases unmatched: 5. CDR3 in amino acids: CASSLDRGLSQPQHF. CDR3 coding DNA: TGTGCCAGCAGCTTAGACAGGGGGCTGAGTCAGCCCCAGCATTTT.

This chain uses TRBV4-1 with TRBJ1-2, with 9 positions matching TRBD1. Trimming took 3 bases from V and 8 from J; bases not matched to a gene: 10. Germline CDR1 and CDR2: MGHRA and YSYEKL. The length of the CDR3 is 15 residues. The CDR3 region is CASSQPSTGGRGYTF. The CDR3 region has the DNA TGCGCCAGCAGCCAGCCGTCTACAGGGGGCCGGGGCTACACCTTC.

This clone appeared a few times. V is TRBV11-3 and J is TRBJ1-2, with 7 bases aligning to TRBD1. V lost 5 bases, J lost 4 bases, and 4 bases stayed unmatched. The germline V gene has CDR1 SGHNT and CDR2 YENEEA. The CDR3 runs 13 residues. In DNA, the CDR3 is TGTGCCAGCAGCAACGACAGGGCCTATGGCTACACCTTC. Residues: CASSNDRAYGYTF.

V usage is TRBV5-1 and J usage is TRBJ2-1; 14 positions agree with TRBD2. V lost 3 bases and J lost 6; bases outside the gene matches: 17. Germline assignment: CDR1 SGHRS and CDR2 YFSETQ. The CDR3 is 20 residues long. This CDR3 reads CASSWRTSGGPAQCGNEQFF. CDR3 DNA sequence: TGCGCCAGCAGCTGGAGGACTAGCGGGGGGCCCGCCCAATGTGGCAATGAGCAGTTCTTC.

The chain is built from TRBV6-4 and TRBJ1-1; weak D call: TRBD1 (5 bases). Germline CDR1 is MRHNA and CDR2 is SNTAGT. Trimming pared 3 bases from V and 3 bases from J, leaving 11 bases between. The CDR3 is made up of 14 amino acids. The DNA of the CDR3 is TGTGCCAGCAGTGATCCAGGAGGGGACACTGAAGCTTTCTTT. Translated: CASSDPGGDTEAFF.

This clone has more than one count but fewer than ten. This chain connects TRBV5-1 to TRBJ1-4; D gene uncertain. The CDR3 has 14 amino acids. Germline V gives CDR1 SGHRS, CDR2 YFSETQ. V was pared by 4 bases and J by 3 bases, with 10 bases between. CDR3 protein: CASSPRDSNEKLFF. The DNA for the CDR3 is TGCGCCAGCAGCCCCCGGGATTCTAATGAAAAACTGTTTTTT. The full variable domain, completed using reference TRBV5-1 and TRBJ1-4, is KAGVTQTPRYLIKTRGQQVTLSCSPISGHRSVSWYQQTPGQGLQFLFEYFSETQRNKGNFPGRFSGRQFSNSRSEMNVSTLELGDSALYLCASSPRDSNEKLFFGSGTQLSVL.

The chain is built from TRBV5-1 and TRBJ2-1; no firm D call. Germline CDR1 SGHRS, CDR2 YFSETQ. This CDR3 region has 12 residues. The V and J ends lost 0 bases and 10 bases respectively, with 8 bases between them. The CDR3 nucleotides are TGCGCCAGCAGCTTGGCGCTCGAGGAGCAGTTCTTC. Encoded protein: CASSLALEEQFF.

The chain has TRBV4-2 and TRBJ1-2; 8 bases are shared with TRBD1. Germline V gene data show CDR1 as LGHNA and CDR2 as YNFKEQ. This CDR3 has 12 residues. The trim removed 6 bases at V and 8 bases at J, leaving 5 bases unmatched. CDR3 sequence reads: CASRMTGAGYTF. The CDR3, as DNA: TGTGCCAGCAGAATGACAGGGGCCGGCTACACCTTC.

The rearrangement uses TRBV19 and TRBJ2-5; 13 bases line up with TRBD2. V trimming: 6 bases; J trimming: 2 bases; junction bases outside the gene matches: 3. The CDR3 totals 15 residues. Germline loops: CDR1 LNHDA, CDR2 SQIVND (reference sequence). Here the CDR3 DNA reads TGTGCCAGTAGACGACTAGCGGGGGGACAAGAGACCCAGTACTTC. Translation: CASRRLAGGQETQYF.

The chain employs TRBV5-6 and TRBJ2-5; 7 positions match TRBD2. V shed 10 bases, J shed 0 bases, and the junction held 12 bases outside the gene matches. Germline assignment: CDR1 SGHDT and CDR2 YYEEEE. This CDR3 has 15 amino acids. Here the CDR3 reads CAGQRLGGDQETQYF. As DNA, the CDR3 is TGTGCCGGACAAAGATTGGGAGGGGACCAAGAGACCCAGTACTTC.

The J gene is TRBJ2-2, the V gene TRBV5-5; TRBD1 aligns across 7 bases. With V trimmed by 2 bases and J by 4 bases, 2 bases remained unmatched. The germline V gene encodes CDR1 SGHKS and CDR2 YYEKEE (reference sequence). The CDR3 runs 14 residues. CDR3 coding DNA: TGTGCCAGCAGCTTTTGGGACAGCACCGGGGAGCTGTTTTTT. Protein: CASSFWDSTGELFF.

J is TRBJ1-5 and V is TRBV5-1; D gene uncertain. The V gene's germline CDR1 is SGHRS and CDR2 YFSETQ. Trimming took 3 bases from V and 5 from J, leaving 9 bases between them. This CDR3 is 13 amino acids long. Here the CDR3 reads CASSSGGDQPQHF. The CDR3 coding sequence is TGCGCCAGCAGCTCAGGTGGCGATCAGCCCCAGCATTTT.

This sequence joins TRBV6-5 and TRBJ2-7, with D unclear. The germline gives CDR1 MNHEY, CDR2 SVGAGI. This CDR3 region has 13 residues. V lost 6 bases and J 2 bases, leaving 11 bases between the germline ends. The CDR3 protein is CASSTGPAYEQYV. In DNA, the CDR3 is TGTGCCAGCAGCACTGGGCCAGCCTACGAGCAGTACGTC.

In its sample, this clone was seen a few times. The CDR3 bases are TGTGCCAGCAGTGGGGGGACGGGACGGCTCTCTGGAAACACCATATATTTT. Protein sequence: CASSGGTGRLSGNTIYF. The genes are TRBV28 and TRBJ1-3; a possible D gene is TRBD1 (5 bases). The CDR3 totals 17 residues. With 5 bases removed from V and 0 bases from J, the gap between germline ends came to 17 bases. Germline CDR1 MDHEN, CDR2 SYDVKM.

The gene calls are TRBV29-1 and TRBJ1-1; TRBD1 matches at 8 bases. In germline, CDR1 is SQVTM, CDR2 ANQGSEA. J gave up 4 bases and V 7 bases, and 11 bases lay outside the gene matches. This CDR3 is 14 amino acids long. The CDR3 spells CSGRLTGVGTEAFF. The CDR3 DNA reads TGCAGCGGGCGATTGACAGGGGTGGGCACTGAAGCTTTCTTT. Combining the CDR3 with reference TRBV29-1 and TRBJ1-1 gives the whole variable domain SAVISQKPSRDICQRGTSLTIQCQVDSQVTMMFWYRQQPGQSLTLIATANQGSEATYESGFVIDKFPISRPNLTFSTLTVSNMSPEDSSIYLCSGRLTGVGTEAFFGQGTRLTVV.

The sample holds a few counts of this clone. This rearrangement joins TRBV2 to TRBJ2-5, with D unclear. Trimming pared 3 bases from V and 4 bases from J, leaving 9 bases between. The CDR3 loop spans 13 amino acids. Germline CDR1 SNHLY, CDR2 FYNNEI. The CDR3 DNA follows: TGTGCCAGCAGTGACGGGTTTCGAGAGACCCAGTACTTC. Residues: CASSDGFRETQYF.

The V and J genes are TRBV5-1 and TRBJ2-5; TRBD2 agrees at 8 bases. The CDR3 loop spans 15 amino acids. Germline CDR1 SGHRS, CDR2 YFSETQ. The junction had 9 bases not matched to a gene; V was cut back by 3 bases and J by 5 bases. In DNA form, the CDR3 reads TGCGCCAGCAGCTCGGGGGGGCTTTATTGGGAGACCCAGTACTTC. Protein product: CASSSGGLYWETQYF.

This chain links TRBV2 with TRBJ2-7; 8 bases align to TRBD1. Germline assignment: CDR1 SNHLY and CDR2 FYNNEI. The CDR3 spans 13 residues. Trimming cost V 6 bases and J 3 bases; bases outside gene matches: 4. For the CDR3, the DNA is TGTGCCAGCAGATCGACAGGGGTCTACGAGCAGTACGTC. This gives the protein CASRSTGVYEQYV.

This CDR3 is CASSDGRNSNQPQHF. The CDR3, as DNA: TGTGCCAGCAGTGATGGGCGTAATAGCAATCAGCCCCAGCATTTT. V usage is TRBV2 and J usage is TRBJ1-5, with D uncertain. Germline CDR1 reads SNHLY; CDR2 reads FYNNEI. Trimming pared 3 bases from V and 0 bases from J, leaving 9 bases between. The CDR3 length is 15 residues.